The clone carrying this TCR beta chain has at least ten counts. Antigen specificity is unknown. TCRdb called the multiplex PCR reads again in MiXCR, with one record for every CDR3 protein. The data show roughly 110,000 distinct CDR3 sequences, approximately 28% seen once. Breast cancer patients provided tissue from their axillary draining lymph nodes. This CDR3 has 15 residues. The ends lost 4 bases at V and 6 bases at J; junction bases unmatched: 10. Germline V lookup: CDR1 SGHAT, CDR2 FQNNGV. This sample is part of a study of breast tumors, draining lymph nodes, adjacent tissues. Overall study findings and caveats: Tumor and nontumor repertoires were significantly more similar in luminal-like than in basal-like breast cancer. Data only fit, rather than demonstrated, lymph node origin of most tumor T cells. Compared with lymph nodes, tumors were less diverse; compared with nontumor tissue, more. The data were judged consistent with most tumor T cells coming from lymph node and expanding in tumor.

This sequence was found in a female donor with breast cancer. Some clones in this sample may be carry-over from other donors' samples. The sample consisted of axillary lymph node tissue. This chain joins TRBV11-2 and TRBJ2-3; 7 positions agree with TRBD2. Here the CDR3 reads CASSSLRGSLDTQYF. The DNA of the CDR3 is TGTGCCAGCAGCTCTCTACGCGGGAGTTTGGATACGCAGTATTTT.